The source of this TCR beta chain is a study of PD-L1 blockade in urothelial cancer. Study-wide background: The researchers analyzed blood 3 weeks (second dose) and 6 weeks after treatment start. When blood samples were assessed, the median T cell count was approximately 140,000.

The CDR3 spans 11 residues. Germline V gene lookup returns CDR1 SQVTM and CDR2 ANQGSEA. Trimming removed 6 bases at V and 3 bases at J, with 9 bases between. TCR analog templates of synthetic origin were spiked into each PCR. Libraries were prepared by immunoSEQ multiplex PCR; TCRdb keeps only in-frame clonotypes and omits some of them. The data hold approximately 39,000 clones, with around 85% observed a single time. Time point reported: pretreatment peripheral blood. The J gene is TRBJ2-7, the V gene TRBV29-1; D remains unclear. The sequence was collected from a man of 80 years or more with urothelial cancer. This material consisted of PBMCs, taken around atezolizumab (anti-PD-L1) treatment. This chain's CDR3 is CSVVQSYEQYF. The CDR3 bases are TGCAGCGTAGTACAGAGCTACGAGCAGTACTTC.